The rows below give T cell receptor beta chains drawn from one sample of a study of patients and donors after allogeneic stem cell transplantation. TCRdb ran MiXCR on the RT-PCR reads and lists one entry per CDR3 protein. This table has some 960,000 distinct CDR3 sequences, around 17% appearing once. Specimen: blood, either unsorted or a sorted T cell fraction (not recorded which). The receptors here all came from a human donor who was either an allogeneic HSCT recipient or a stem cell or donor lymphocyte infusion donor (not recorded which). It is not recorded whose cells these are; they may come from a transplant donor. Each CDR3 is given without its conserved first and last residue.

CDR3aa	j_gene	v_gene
ASSLNGLYQETQY	TRBJ2-5	TRBV7-3
ATSGLRRDRVPNQPQH	TRBJ1-5	TRBV15
ASSIRGQDSPLH	TRBJ1-6	TRBV12-3/TRBV12-4
SAEQGAYEQY	TRBJ2-7	TRBV29-1
ASSQGQALNTGELF	TRBJ2-2	TRBV4-1
ATSDETYTGELF	TRBJ2-2	TRBV24-1
AISLLAGGFYNEQF	TRBJ2-1	TRBV10-3
ASSSKLGGGELF	TRBJ2-2	TRBV4-3
ASSSSGYEQY	TRBJ2-7	TRBV5-1
ASSRTGGATDTQY	TRBJ2-3	TRBV9
SAQDGPYQPQH	TRBJ1-5	TRBV20-1
AIRRGNEQF	TRBJ2-1	TRBV10-3
ASSPQLSGHRTGELF	TRBJ2-2	TRBV18
ASPRGGKATGELF	TRBJ2-2	TRBV27
ASSQDGLNTEAF	TRBJ1-1	TRBV4-3
SARVGTGAPSNQPQH	TRBJ1-5	TRBV20-1
ATSRGHSRTKQY	TRBJ2-7	TRBV15
ASSRDRVETQY	TRBJ2-5	TRBV18
ASSFASQETQY	TRBJ2-5	TRBV27
ASSISMGVYEQY	TRBJ2-7	TRBV19
ASSFRFSNQPQH	TRBJ1-5	TRBV12-3/TRBV12-4
AISEYPSGGTGNTIY	TRBJ1-3	TRBV10-3
SATSRDRGEKLF	TRBJ1-4	TRBV20-1
ASRPGGLGTEAF	TRBJ1-1	TRBV5-1
SGGWGLGDTEAF	TRBJ1-1	TRBV29-1
SAWAPAGTGNEKLF	TRBJ1-4	TRBV20-1
ATSRDLLAVNTGELF	TRBJ2-2	TRBV15
ASSSHFGGVVTYEQY	TRBJ2-7	TRBV27
SARDRETYNEQF	TRBJ2-1	TRBV20-1
ASSGQGGYGYT	TRBJ1-2	TRBV12-3/TRBV12-4
ASSSPRRTGLWSNQPQH	TRBJ1-5	TRBV28
ASSVAGGLNEQF	TRBJ2-1	TRBV6-4
SAMGRGKGPKGNIQY	TRBJ2-4	TRBV20-1
ASSSRDSQPQH	TRBJ1-5	TRBV7-9
ASNGGWDTEAF	TRBJ1-1	TRBV12-3/TRBV12-4
ASSLYRTGRYEQY	TRBJ2-7	TRBV27
SVEKRQGSNTEAF	TRBJ1-1	TRBV29-1
SARGPWGGGADTQY	TRBJ2-3	TRBV20-1
ASSLGGTRQSGGYT	TRBJ1-2	TRBV5-4
ASSHAGQSEAF	TRBJ1-1	TRBV4-3
ASSQRVLQGRYEQY	TRBJ2-7	TRBV4-3
ASSLVGGSPF	TRBJ2-1	TRBV7-2
ASSGSSKNIQY	TRBJ2-4	TRBV12-3/TRBV12-4
ASRRGDRGRYEQY	TRBJ2-7	TRBV2
ASSRGTADYGYT	TRBJ1-2	TRBV6-1
ASSLVRPTDTGELF	TRBJ2-2	TRBV7-9
ASSLTPGGAYEQY	TRBJ2-7	TRBV27